The 22 T cell receptor beta chains listed next were all sequenced from one sample in a study of blood T cell repertoires in COVID-19. TCRdb's copy holds only in-frame clones and misses some; the assay was immunoSEQ multiplex PCR. The sample has 250,000 to 400,000 clones; around 90% are singletons. Material for sequencing was peripheral blood. These receptors all stem from a man in his forties or fifties with active or convalescent COVID-19.

V gene TRBV6-6 combines with J gene TRBJ2-1; 7 nucleotides align to TRBD2. Unmatched junction bases numbered 11, after V lost 3 bases and J lost 6 bases. The CDR3 loop spans 16 amino acids. Germline-derived CDR1 and CDR2 are MNHNY and SVGAGI (reference sequence). CDR3 amino acids: CASSYNGGRAGNEQFF. The CDR3 nucleotides are TGTGCCAGCAGTTATAATGGAGGGAGGGCCGGCAATGAGCAGTTCTTC.

The chain combines TRBV20-1 with TRBJ2-7; D gene ambiguous. This CDR3 region has 12 residues. Per the germline V gene, CDR1 is DFQATT and CDR2 is SNEGSKA (reference sequence). Between the trimmed V and J ends, which lost 3 bases and 3 bases, there was a span of 9 bases. The chain's CDR3 is CSASHRNYEQYF. CDR3 nucleotide sequence: TGCAGTGCTAGTCACAGAAACTACGAGCAGTACTTC.

In this sample, this clone turned up once. The chain joins TRBV28 to TRBJ2-5; 7 nucleotides align to TRBD1. Germline CDR1 and CDR2: MDHEN and SYDVKM. CDR3 length equals 15 residues. The junction had 10 bases not matched to a gene; V was cut back by 4 bases and J by 5 bases. The CDR3: CASSSPRQGQETQYF. CDR3 in DNA: TGTGCCAGCAGTTCGCCACGACAGGGCCAGGAGACCCAGTACTTC.

The rearrangement joins TRBV6-2 or TRBV6-3 to TRBJ1-5; 8 bases are shared with TRBD1. V gave up 6 bases and J gave up 6 bases; unmatched junction bases: 7. The CDR3 is 14 residues long. Germline CDR1 and CDR2: MNHEY and SVGEGT. The CDR3 sequence: CASSLSGGFQPQHF. CDR3 in DNA: TGTGCCAGCAGCCTATCAGGGGGCTTTCAGCCCCAGCATTTT.

The rearrangement uses TRBV24-1 and TRBJ1-2, with D possibly matching TRBD1 (6 bases). V dropped 4 bases and J dropped 3 bases, with 8 bases sitting between them. Germline V gene data show CDR1 as KGHDR and CDR2 as SFDVKD. The CDR3 covers 13 residues. Written as DNA, the CDR3 is TGTGCCACCAGTGACCGACAGGACTATGGCTACACCTTC. It codes for CATSDRQDYGYTF.

The chain combines TRBV20-1 with TRBJ2-5, with D possibly being TRBD2 (6 bases). The CDR3 has 12 residues. From germline, CDR1 is DFQATT and CDR2 SNEGSKA (reference sequence). V was clipped by 3 bases and J by 3 bases, with 8 bases between them. The CDR3 bases are TGCAGTGCTAGTCCGGGGGAAGAGACCCAGTACTTC. Protein sequence: CSASPGEETQYF.

The chain joins TRBV28 to TRBJ1-5; TRBD1 might be the D (6 bases). The germline CDR1 and CDR2 sequences are MDHEN and SYDVKM. Trimming removed 5 bases from V and 4 bases from J, with 12 bases in between. The CDR3 has 14 residues. CDR3 sequence reads: CASSKGGRNQPQHF. CDR3 sequence (DNA): TGTGCCAGCAGTAAAGGGGGTCGGAATCAGCCCCAGCATTTT.

The chain couples TRBV7-8 to TRBJ2-7; 12 bases align to TRBD2. Germline V gene lookup returns CDR1 SGHVS and CDR2 FQNEAQ. V gave up 1 base and J gave up 12 bases; unmatched junction bases: 1. This CDR3 comprises 12 residues. CDR3 region: CASSLGLAGVYF. Here the CDR3 DNA reads TGTGCCAGCAGCTTAGGACTAGCGGGGGTGTACTTC.

This clone was recorded once. This chain links TRBV2 with TRBJ2-3, with D possibly TRBD2 on 6 matching bases. The CDR3 covers 14 residues. Trimming removed 7 bases from V and 3 bases from J, with 14 bases in between. Germline loops: CDR1 SNHLY, CDR2 FYNNEI. The chain's CDR3 is CASKVGTVTDTQYF. The CDR3 bases are TGTGCCAGCAAGGTTGGGACTGTGACAGATACGCAGTATTTT.

The J gene is TRBJ2-3, the V gene TRBV18; 7 nucleotides match TRBD1. The CDR3 loop spans 15 amino acids. V shed 8 bases and J 0 bases; nucleotides not matched to a gene: 8. Germline CDR1 KGHSH, CDR2 LQKENI. CDR3 region: CASQGWDSSTDTQYF. CDR3 DNA: TGTGCCAGCCAGGGTTGGGACAGTAGCACAGATACGCAGTATTTT.

This rearrangement joins TRBV18 to TRBJ2-5; 8 bases match TRBD2. Germline V CDR1 and CDR2: KGHSH, LQKENI. V was clipped by 0 bases and J by 1 base; unmatched bases: 4. There are 16 residues in the CDR3. CDR3 nucleotide sequence: TGTGCCAGCTCACCACCAGTCAGCGGGGGCCAAGAGACCCAGTACTTC. It codes for CASSPPVSGGQETQYF.

The chain employs TRBV5-1 and TRBJ1-3, with D unclear. Germline CDR1 and CDR2: SGHRS and YFSETQ. The CDR3 extends over 15 amino acids. V was cut by 0 bases and J by 0 bases, with 7 bases left in between. The CDR3 sequence is CASSLDLNSGNTIYF. CDR3 nucleotide sequence: TGCGCCAGCAGCTTGGATCTAAACTCTGGAAACACCATATATTTT.

There are a few counts of this clone. This sequence joins TRBV6-6 and TRBJ2-5, with a weak D call TRBD2 (5 bases). Germline CDR1 reads MNHNY; CDR2 reads SVGAGI (reference sequence). CDR3 length: 11 amino acids. V shed 7 bases and J shed 5 bases, with 8 bases lying between them. This CDR3 is CASNGGETQYF. CDR3 nucleotides: TGTGCCAGCAACGGCGGGGAGACCCAGTACTTC.

In its sample, this clone was seen once. The J gene is TRBJ2-5, the V gene TRBV7-8; 7 nucleotides match TRBD1. The CDR3 has 14 amino acids. With V trimmed by 5 bases and J by 4 bases, 7 bases remained unmatched. Germline V gene data show CDR1 as SGHVS and CDR2 as FQNEAQ. Written as DNA, the CDR3 is TGTGCCAGCAGCCCCGGGACAGTCCTAGAGACCCAGTACTTC. As protein: CASSPGTVLETQYF.

V is TRBV7-8 and J is TRBJ2-4, with 8 bases matching TRBD1. From germline, CDR1 is SGHVS and CDR2 FQNEAQ. Unmatched junction bases numbered 5, after V lost 0 bases and J lost 7 bases. This CDR3 comprises 15 residues. CDR3 sequence: CASSLASDRVNIQYF. CDR3 nucleotides: TGTGCCAGCAGCTTAGCATCGGACAGGGTTAACATTCAGTACTTC.

This chain connects TRBV28 to TRBJ1-1, with D hard to call. This CDR3 comprises 13 residues. Germline values: CDR1 MDHEN, CDR2 SYDVKM. The V end lost 4 bases, the J end lost 7 bases, and 13 bases lay between the germline ends. The CDR3 protein is CASSSPESYEAFF. Written as DNA, the CDR3 is TGTGCCAGCAGTTCTCCTGAGAGCTATGAAGCTTTCTTT. The full variable domain, its missing parts supplied by reference TRBV28 and TRBJ1-1, is DVKVTQSSRYLVKRTGEKVFLECVQDMDHENMFWYRQDPGLGLRLIYFSYDVKMKEKGDIPEGYSVSREKKERFSLILESASTNQTSMYLCASSSPESYEAFFGQGTRLTVV.

This clone was seen just once. The chain combines TRBV28 with TRBJ1-2; 7 bases are a match to TRBD1. The V gene end was trimmed by 5 bases and the J gene end by 6 bases; junction bases not matched to a gene: 9. Germline lookup yields CDR1 MDHEN and CDR2 SYDVKM. CDR3 length equals 14 residues. The CDR3 loop is CASSLRDSSNGYTF. The CDR3 DNA sequence: TGTGCCAGCAGTCTTCGGGACAGCTCTAATGGCTACACCTTC.

The chain combines TRBV5-4 with TRBJ2-5, with D uncertain. Per the germline V gene, CDR1 is SGHNT and CDR2 is YYREEE (reference sequence). The CDR3 extends over 14 amino acids. V was cut by 1 base and J by 1 base, with 8 bases left in between. The CDR3 is CASSLSTSQETQYF. The CDR3 nucleotides read TGTGCCAGCAGCTTGTCCACTTCCCAAGAGACCCAGTACTTC.

V gene TRBV24-1 combines with J gene TRBJ2-1; 11 bases fit TRBD1. CDR3 size: 16 residues. The germline V gene encodes CDR1 KGHDR and CDR2 SFDVKD. V gave up 2 bases and J gave up 5 bases; unmatched junction bases: 4. The CDR3 DNA reads TGTGCCACCAGTGATTGGACAGGGGGCGTCCACAATGAGCAGTTCTTC. This codes for CATSDWTGGVHNEQFF.

The chain has TRBV5-1 and TRBJ2-5; 10 bases match TRBD2. The V gene end was trimmed by 4 bases and the J gene end by 3 bases; junction bases not matched to a gene: 12. CDR1 is SGHRS, CDR2 YFSETQ, per germline. The CDR3 covers 17 residues. The CDR3 region is CASSLNGVAGGKETQYF. The CDR3 nucleotides read TGCGCCAGCAGCCTTAACGGGGTAGCGGGGGGAAAAGAGACCCAGTACTTC. Full variable domain (remainder filled in from reference TRBV5-1 and TRBJ2-5): KAGVTQTPRYLIKTRGQQVTLSCSPISGHRSVSWYQQTPGQGLQFLFEYFSETQRNKGNFPGRFSGRQFSNSRSEMNVSTLELGDSALYLCASSLNGVAGGKETQYFGPGTRLLVL.

This clone was picked up a small number of times. The chain employs TRBV2 and TRBJ1-1; the match to TRBD1 covers 7 bases. The CDR3 is made up of 15 amino acids. Germline values: CDR1 SNHLY, CDR2 FYNNEI. With V trimmed by 6 bases and J by 7 bases, 14 bases remained unmatched. This CDR3 reads CASSRTGTEAFEAFF. CDR3 DNA: TGTGCCAGCAGCAGAACCGGGACAGAGGCCTTTGAAGCTTTCTTT.

Only one count was recorded for this clone. The chain recombines TRBV4-3 with TRBJ2-7; possible D gene TRBD2, 5 bases. CDR3 length: 14 amino acids. CDR1 LGHNA and CDR2 YSLEER come from the germline V gene. V shed 0 bases and J shed 6 bases, with 12 bases lying between them. The CDR3 nucleotides are TGCGCCAGCAGCCAAGACGCGAGGGTGAGCGAGCAGTACTTC. This codes for CASSQDARVSEQYF.